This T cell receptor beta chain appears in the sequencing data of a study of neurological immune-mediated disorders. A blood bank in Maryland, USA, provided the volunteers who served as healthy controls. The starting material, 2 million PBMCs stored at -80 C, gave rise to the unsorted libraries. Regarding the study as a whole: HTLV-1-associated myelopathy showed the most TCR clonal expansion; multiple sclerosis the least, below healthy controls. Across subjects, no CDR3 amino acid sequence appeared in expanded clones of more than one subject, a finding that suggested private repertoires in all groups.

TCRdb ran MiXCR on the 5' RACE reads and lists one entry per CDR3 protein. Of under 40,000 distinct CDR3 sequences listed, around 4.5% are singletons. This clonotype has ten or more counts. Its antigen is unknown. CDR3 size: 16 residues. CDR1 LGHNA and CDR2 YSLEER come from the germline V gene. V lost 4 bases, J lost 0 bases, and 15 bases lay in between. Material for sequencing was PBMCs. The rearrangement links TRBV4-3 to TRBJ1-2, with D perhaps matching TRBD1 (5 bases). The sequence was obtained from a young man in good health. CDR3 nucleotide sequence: TGCGCCAGCAGCCGAGTAACAGGAGAAACTAACTATGGCTACACCTTC. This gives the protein CASSRVTGETNYGYTF.